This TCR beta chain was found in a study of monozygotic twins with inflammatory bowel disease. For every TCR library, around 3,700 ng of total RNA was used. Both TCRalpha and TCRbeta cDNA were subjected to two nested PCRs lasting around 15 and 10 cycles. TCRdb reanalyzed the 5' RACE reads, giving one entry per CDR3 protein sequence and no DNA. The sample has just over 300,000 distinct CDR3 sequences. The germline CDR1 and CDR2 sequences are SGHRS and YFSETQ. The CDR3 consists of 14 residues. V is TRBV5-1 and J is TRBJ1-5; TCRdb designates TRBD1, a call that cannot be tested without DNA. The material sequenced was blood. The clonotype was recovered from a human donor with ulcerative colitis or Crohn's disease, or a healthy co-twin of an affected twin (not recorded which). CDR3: CASSLGTGDQPQHF.